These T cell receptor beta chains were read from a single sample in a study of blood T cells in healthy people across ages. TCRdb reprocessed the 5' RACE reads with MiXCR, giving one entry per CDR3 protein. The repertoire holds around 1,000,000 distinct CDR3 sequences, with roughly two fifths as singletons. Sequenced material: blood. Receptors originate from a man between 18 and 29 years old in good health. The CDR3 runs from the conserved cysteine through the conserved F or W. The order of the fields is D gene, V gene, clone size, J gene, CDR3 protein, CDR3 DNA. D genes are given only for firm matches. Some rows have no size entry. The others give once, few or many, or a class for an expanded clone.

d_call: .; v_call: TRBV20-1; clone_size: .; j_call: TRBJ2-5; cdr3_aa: CSAGLHGAMGTQYF; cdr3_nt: TGCAGTGCTGGACTACACGGGGCCATGGGGACCCAGTACTTC
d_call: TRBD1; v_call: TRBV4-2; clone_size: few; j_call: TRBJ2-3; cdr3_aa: CASSQAGGEDTQYF; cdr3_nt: TGTGCCAGCAGCCAAGCAGGGGGCGAGGATACGCAGTATTTT
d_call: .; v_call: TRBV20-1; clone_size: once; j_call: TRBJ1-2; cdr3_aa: CSARITGWWSGYTF; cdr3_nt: TGCAGTGCTCGCATAACGGGTTGGTGGTCTGGCTACACCTTT
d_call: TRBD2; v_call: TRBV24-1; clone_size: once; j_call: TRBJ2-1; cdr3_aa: CATSHSGGDYNEQFF; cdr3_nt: TGTGCCACCAGCCATAGCGGGGGGGATTACAATGAGCAGTTCTTC
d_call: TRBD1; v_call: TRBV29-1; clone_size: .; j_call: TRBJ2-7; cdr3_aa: CSVALTGMSEQYF; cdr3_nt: TGCAGCGTCGCCCTGACAGGGATGAGCGAGCAGTACTTC
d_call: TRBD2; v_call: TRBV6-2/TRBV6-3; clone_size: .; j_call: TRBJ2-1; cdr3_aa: CASNRLAGTHNEQFF; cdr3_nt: TGTGCCAGCAACAGACTAGCGGGGACCCACAATGAGCAGTTCTTC
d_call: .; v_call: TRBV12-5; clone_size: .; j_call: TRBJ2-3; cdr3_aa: CASGLMVSTDTQYF; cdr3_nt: TGTGCTAGTGGTTTGATGGTATCAACAGATACGCAGTATTTT
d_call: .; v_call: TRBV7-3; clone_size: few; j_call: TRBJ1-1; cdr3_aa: CASSLASQLNTEAFF; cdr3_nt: TGTGCCAGCAGCTTAGCTTCCCAATTGAACACTGAAGCTTTCTTT
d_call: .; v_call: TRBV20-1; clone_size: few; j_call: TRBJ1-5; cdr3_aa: CSASGLNSNQPQHF; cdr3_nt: TGCAGTGCTAGTGGCTTAAATAGCAATCAGCCCCAGCATTTT
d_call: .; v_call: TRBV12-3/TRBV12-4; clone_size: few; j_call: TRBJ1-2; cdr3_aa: CASSFSTPGYGYTF; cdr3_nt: TGTGCCAGCAGTTTTAGTACCCCGGGCTATGGCTACACCTTC
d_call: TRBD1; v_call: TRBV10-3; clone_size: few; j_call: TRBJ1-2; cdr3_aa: CAINEQGAGYGYTF; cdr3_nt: TGTGCCATCAACGAGCAGGGGGCAGGATATGGCTACACCTTC
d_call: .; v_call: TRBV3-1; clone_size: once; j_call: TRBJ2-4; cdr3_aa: CASSRLRDSRTAKNIQYF; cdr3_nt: TGTGCCAGCAGCCGCTTGCGGGACAGCCGAACAGCCAAAAACATTCAGTACTTC
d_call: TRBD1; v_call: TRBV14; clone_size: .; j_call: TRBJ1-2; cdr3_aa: CASSLLDRGADGYTF; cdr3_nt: TGTGCCAGCAGCCTCTTGGACAGGGGAGCGGATGGCTACACCTTC
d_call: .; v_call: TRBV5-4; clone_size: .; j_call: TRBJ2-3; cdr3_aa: CASSSSDRRGTDTQYF; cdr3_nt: TGTGCCAGCAGCTCCTCGGACAGGAGGGGCACAGATACGCAGTATTTT
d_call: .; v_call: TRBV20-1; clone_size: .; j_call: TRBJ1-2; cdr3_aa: CSARDWGSSVGDLNYGYTF; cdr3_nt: TGCAGTGCTAGAGATTGGGGCAGCAGTGTGGGGGACCTTAACTATGGCTACACCTTC
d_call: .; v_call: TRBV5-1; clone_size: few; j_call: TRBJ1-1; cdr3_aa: CASSLDWGDNTEAFF; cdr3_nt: TGCGCCAGCAGCTTGGATTGGGGAGACAACACTGAAGCTTTCTTT
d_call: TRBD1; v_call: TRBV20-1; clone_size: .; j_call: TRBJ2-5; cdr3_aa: CSARRGQGYNEQYF; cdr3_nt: TGCAGTGCTAGAAGAGGACAGGGTTACAATGAGCAGTACTTC
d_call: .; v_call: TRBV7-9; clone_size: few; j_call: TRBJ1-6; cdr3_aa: CASSLTTASSYNSPLHF; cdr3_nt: TGTGCCAGCAGCTTAACTACGGCCAGCTCCTATAATTCACCCCTCCACTTT
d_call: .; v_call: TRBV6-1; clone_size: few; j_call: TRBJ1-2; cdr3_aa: CASSERSLGNYGYTF; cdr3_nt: TGTGCCAGCAGTGAAAGGTCCCTAGGGAACTATGGCTACACCTTC
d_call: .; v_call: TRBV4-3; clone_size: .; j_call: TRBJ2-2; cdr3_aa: CASNLVGRTGELFF; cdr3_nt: TGCGCCAGCAACCTTGTCGGCCGGACCGGGGAGCTGTTTTTT
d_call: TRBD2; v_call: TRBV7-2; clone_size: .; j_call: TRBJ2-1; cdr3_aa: CASSFQYRGETQFF; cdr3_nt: TGTGCCAGCAGCTTTCAGTACCGGGGGGAGACCCAGTTCTTC
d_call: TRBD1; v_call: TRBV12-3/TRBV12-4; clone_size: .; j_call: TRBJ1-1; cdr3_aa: CASSLVFAGGTEAFF; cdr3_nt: TGTGCCAGCAGTTTAGTATTCGCAGGGGGCACTGAAGCTTTCTTT
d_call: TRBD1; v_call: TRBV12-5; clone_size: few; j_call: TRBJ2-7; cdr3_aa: CASGLGQGYNEQYF; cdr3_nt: TGTGCTAGTGGTTTGGGACAGGGGTACAATGAGCAGTACTTC
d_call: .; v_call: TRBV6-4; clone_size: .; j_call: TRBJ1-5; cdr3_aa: CASSDGGRGNQPQHF; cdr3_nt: TGTGCCAGCAGTGACGGGGGCAGGGGCAATCAGCCCCAGCATTTT
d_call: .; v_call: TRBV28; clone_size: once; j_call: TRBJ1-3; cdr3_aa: CASSLAQLSGNTIYF; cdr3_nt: TGTGCCAGCAGTTTAGCGCAGCTCTCTGGAAACACCATATATTTT
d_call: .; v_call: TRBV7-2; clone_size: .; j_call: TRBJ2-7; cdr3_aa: CASSLPGYYEQYF; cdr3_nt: TGTGCCAGCAGCCTTCCCGGGTACTACGAGCAGTACTTC
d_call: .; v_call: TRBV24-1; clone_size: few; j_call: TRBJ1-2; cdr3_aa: CATSDSWAANYGYTF; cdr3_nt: TGTGCCACCAGTGATTCGTGGGCAGCTAACTATGGCTACACCTTC
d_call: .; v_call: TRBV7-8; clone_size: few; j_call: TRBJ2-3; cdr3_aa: CASSPMAGLTDTQYF; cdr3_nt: TGTGCCAGCAGCCCCATGGCAGGTCTGACAGATACGCAGTATTTT
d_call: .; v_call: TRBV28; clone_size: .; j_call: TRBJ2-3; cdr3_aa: CASSPRGSRYTDTQYF; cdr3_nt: TGTGCCAGCAGTCCCCGGGGGAGTAGATACACAGATACGCAGTATTTT
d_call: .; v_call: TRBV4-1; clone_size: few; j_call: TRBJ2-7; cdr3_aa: CASSWRVVMSRDEPYEQYF; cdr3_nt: TGCGCCAGCAGCTGGAGGGTGGTAATGTCCCGGGACGAACCCTACGAGCAGTACTTC
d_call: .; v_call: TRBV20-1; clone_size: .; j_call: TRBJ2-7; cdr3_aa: CSARDVRGSYNEQYF; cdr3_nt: TGCAGTGCTAGAGATGTCAGGGGCTCCTACAATGAGCAGTACTTC
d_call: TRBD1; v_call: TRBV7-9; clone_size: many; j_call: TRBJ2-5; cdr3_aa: CASSSQGASQETQYF; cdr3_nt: TGTGCCAGCAGCTCTCAGGGGGCGAGCCAAGAGACCCAGTACTTC
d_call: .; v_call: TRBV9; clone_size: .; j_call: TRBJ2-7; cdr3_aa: CASSVGPEGRNEQYF; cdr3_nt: TGTGCCAGCAGCGTAGGTCCTGAGGGGAGGAATGAGCAGTACTTC